The rows below give T cell receptor beta chains drawn from one sample of a study of response to subunit inactivated influenza vaccine. TCRdb recomputed calls from the RT-PCR reads with MiXCR, one row per CDR3 protein. The table shows hundreds of thousands of distinct CDR3 sequences, with about a fifth occurring only once. The input for sequencing was PBMCs from blood, taken about 5 days after vaccination. These receptors all stem from a man aged 50 to 60 who received an inactivated influenza vaccine. Both conserved end residues are part of each CDR3. D genes are given only for firm matches. Not every row has a clone size; where given, it reads once, few, many or a size class.

TRBV20-1	TRBJ1-3	.	few	CSARVTQLSGNTIYF	TGCAGTGCTAGAGTAACACAGCTCTCTGGAAACACCATATATTTT
TRBV10-3	TRBJ2-5	.	few	CATTEFLAGAQETQYF	TGTGCCACAACGGAATTTCTGGCGGGGGCACAAGAGACCCAGTACTTC
TRBV2	TRBJ1-5	.	.	CASRGSSNQPQHF	TGTGCCAGCAGGGGCAGTAGCAATCAGCCCCAGCATTTT
TRBV5-6	TRBJ1-2	TRBD1	few	CASSYTGGGGYTF	TGTGCCAGCAGTTATACAGGGGGCGGCGGCTACACCTTC
TRBV7-2	TRBJ1-6	.	.	CASSLGQAYSPLHF	TGTGCCAGCAGCTTAGGACAGGCTTATTCACCCCTCCACTTT
TRBV7-9	TRBJ2-5	TRBD1	.	CASSPGSGQGAQETQYF	TGTGCCAGCAGCCCCGGGTCCGGACAGGGGGCACAAGAGACCCAGTACTTC
TRBV20-1	TRBJ1-5	.	few	CSAVRTGRSNQPQHF	TGCAGTGCTGTACGTACAGGGAGGAGCAATCAGCCCCAGCATTTT
TRBV5-4	TRBJ2-5	TRBD2	.	CASSLAQLAVETQYF	TGTGCCAGCAGCTTGGCCCAACTAGCGGTTGAGACCCAGTACTTC
TRBV5-1	TRBJ1-2	.	few	CASSLSGDGLYYGYTF	TGCGCCAGCAGCTTGTCGGGGGACGGACTTTACTATGGCTACACCTTC
TRBV29-1	TRBJ1-1	.	.	CSVEQRNTEAFF	TGCAGCGTTGAGCAGCGGAACACTGAAGCTTTCTTT
TRBV5-6	TRBJ2-7	TRBD2	.	CASSFWRGFSYEQYF	TGTGCCAGCAGCTTTTGGCGGGGGTTCTCCTACGAGCAGTACTTC
TRBV7-2	TRBJ1-6	TRBD1	.	CASSNRQGANSPLHF	TGTGCCAGCAGCAATCGACAGGGAGCTAATTCACCCCTCCACTTT
TRBV5-1	TRBJ2-6	.	many	CASSSGAGANVLTF	TGCGCCAGCAGCTCGGGGGCTGGGGCCAACGTCCTGACTTTC
TRBV12-3/TRBV12-4	TRBJ2-3	.	.	CASSDRPGDTQYF	TGTGCCAGCAGTGACCGTCCCGGGGATACGCAGTATTTT
TRBV24-1	TRBJ2-1	TRBD2	many	CATSLAGGPSYNEQFF	TGTGCCACCAGTTTAGCGGGAGGCCCCTCCTACAATGAGCAGTTCTTC
TRBV20-1	TRBJ2-5	.	few	CSVGVKETQYF	TGCAGTGTTGGCGTCAAGGAGACCCAGTACTTC
TRBV6-6	TRBJ2-7	TRBD1	few	CASRGQGGNEQYF	TGTGCCAGCAGAGGACAGGGGGGTAACGAGCAGTACTTC
TRBV20-1	TRBJ2-4	TRBD2	few	CSARVYGTSGRVAAPFIQYF	TGCAGTGCTAGAGTTTACGGGACTAGCGGGAGGGTAGCAGCCCCCTTTATTCAGTACTTC
TRBV7-2	TRBJ2-7	TRBD2	few	CASSLDQTSFSYEQYF	TGTGCCAGCAGCTTAGATCAGACTAGCTTTTCCTACGAGCAGTACTTC
TRBV5-5	TRBJ2-5	.	.	CASSLEYGTETQYF	TGTGCCAGCAGCTTGGAGTACGGGACGGAGACCCAGTACTTC
TRBV7-9	TRBJ1-4	.	.	CASSTTRAGLEKLFF	TGTGCCAGCAGCACCACGAGGGCAGGGCTCGAAAAACTGTTTTTT
TRBV5-1	TRBJ2-7	TRBD2	.	CGSRKVSSGRPTPGEQYF	TGCGGCAGCCGAAAAGTGAGCAGCGGGAGGCCCACGCCTGGCGAGCAGTACTTC
TRBV4-3	TRBJ2-2	.	.	CASSQGSPAGTGELFF	TGCGCCAGCAGCCAAGGATCCCCAGCCGGCACCGGGGAGCTGTTTTTT
TRBV4-3	TRBJ2-1	.	many	CASSQDPFLGEQFF	TGCGCCAGCAGCCAAGACCCGTTTCTGGGTGAGCAGTTCTTC
TRBV21-1	TRBJ1-2	.	many	CASSSCRANYGYTF	TGTGCCAGCAGCAGTTGCAGAGCTAACTATGGCTACACCTTC
TRBV12-3/TRBV12-4	TRBJ1-6	.	few	CASSLWGDSPLHF	TGTGCCAGCAGTTTATGGGGGGATTCACCCCTCCACTTT
TRBV5-6	TRBJ1-1	.	few	CASSGGTGLRGTEAFF	TGTGCCAGCAGCGGCGGAACAGGACTGAGGGGCACTGAAGCTTTCTTT
TRBV12-3/TRBV12-4	TRBJ2-3	.	.	CASSLLGGPADTQYF	TGTGCCAGCAGTTTGTTAGGGGGTCCGGCAGATACGCAGTATTTT
TRBV4-1	TRBJ2-2	.	.	CASKTTHTGELFF	TGCGCCAGCAAGACCACCCACACCGGGGAGCTGTTTTTT